These 30 T cell receptor beta chains were all obtained from the same sample, sequenced in a study of cytomegalovirus exposure and HLA in healthy donors. The repertoire was sequenced with immunoSEQ multiplex PCR; TCRdb's copy has only in-frame clones and lacks some. The repertoire has about 170,000 clones, around nine tenths of them found once; the top ten carry approximately 1.5%. The sequencing input was PBMCs. Every receptor here comes from a woman in her thirties in good health and CMV-seronegative.

V usage is TRBV18 and J usage is TRBJ1-2, with D perhaps TRBD1 (6 bases). The CDR3 loop spans 16 amino acids. Germline CDR1 is KGHSH and CDR2 is LQKENI. Between the trimmed V and J ends, which lost 1 base and 6 bases, there was a span of 18 bases. The CDR3 nucleotides are TGTGCCAGCTCACCACGCTCCGACGGGGGGCGCGATGGCTACACCTTC. Protein: CASSPRSDGGRDGYTF.

The chain recombines TRBV19 with TRBJ1-1; 9 nucleotides match TRBD1. CDR3 size: 14 residues. CDR1 LNHDA and CDR2 SQIVND come from the germline V gene (reference sequence). V lost 4 bases, J lost 4 bases, and 4 bases stayed unmatched. The CDR3 nucleotides read TGTGCCAGTAGTACAGGGACAGGGTTCACTGAAGCTTTCTTT. Translating gives CASSTGTGFTEAFF. The entire variable domain, with the rest obtained from reference TRBV19 and TRBJ1-1, is as follows: DGGITQSPKYLFRKEGQNVTLSCEQNLNHDAMYWYRQDPGQGLRLIYYSQIVNDFQKGDIAEGYSVSREKKESFPLTVTSAQKNPTAFYLCASSTGTGFTEAFFGQGTRLTVV.

V is TRBV19 and J is TRBJ1-1; D perhaps matches TRBD1 (5 bases). V shed 2 bases and J shed 5 bases, with 12 bases lying between them. The CDR3 length is 14 residues. Germline assignment: CDR1 LNHDA and CDR2 SQIVND (reference sequence). The CDR3 nucleotides are TGTGCCAGTAGTATACGGGGGACGGGAACTGAAGCTTTCTTT. Amino acids: CASSIRGTGTEAFF.

The chain couples TRBV6-1 to TRBJ1-5, with D perhaps matching TRBD1 (5 bases). CDR3 length equals 15 residues. The V end was cut by 6 bases, the J end by 4 bases, with 16 bases between. Germline V gives CDR1 MNHNS, CDR2 SASEGT. The CDR3 spells CASREGRLGNQPQHF. The CDR3 DNA follows: TGTGCCAGCAGGGAGGGACGGCTGGGAAATCAGCCCCAGCATTTT.

The V gene is TRBV7-6, the J gene TRBJ1-1, with 9 bases that match TRBD1. The CDR3 runs to 15 residues. V gave up 5 bases and J gave up 4 bases; unmatched junction bases: 8. Germline V lookup: CDR1 SGHVS, CDR2 FNYEAQ. CDR3 bases: TGTGCCAGCAGCCCAACGGGGGGACAGGGCACTGAAGCTTTCTTT. Translation gives CASSPTGGQGTEAFF.

This chain joins TRBV19 and TRBJ1-2; TRBD1 is a possible D gene (5 bases). The CDR3 runs to 15 residues. The V end lost 5 bases, the J end lost 3 bases, and 16 bases lay between the germline ends. Germline CDR1 LNHDA, CDR2 SQIVND (reference sequence). The CDR3 loop reads CASSDPRGIYYGYTF. CDR3 bases: TGTGCCAGTAGTGACCCCCGGGGGATCTACTATGGCTACACCTTC.

V gene TRBV14 combines with J gene TRBJ2-5; D may be TRBD1 (6 bases). Germline CDR1 and CDR2: SGHDN and FVKESK. V was pared by 1 base and J by 4 bases, with 10 bases between. This CDR3 is built from 14 residues. The CDR3 reads CASSQAQGAETQYF. CDR3 bases: TGTGCCAGCAGCCAAGCACAGGGTGCAGAGACCCAGTACTTC.

The rearrangement joins TRBV4-1 to TRBJ2-3; D not resolved. V was shortened by 0 bases and J by 0 bases, with 7 bases between the two germline ends. Germline V CDR1 and CDR2: MGHRA, YSYEKL. CDR3 length: 15 residues. The CDR3 reads CASSQEPRSTDTQYF. The CDR3 DNA follows: TGCGCCAGCAGCCAAGAACCTAGGAGCACAGATACGCAGTATTTT.

CDR3 sequence: CASSGTAFYEQYF. CDR3 sequence (DNA): TGTGCCAGTTCCGGGACAGCCTTCTACGAGCAGTACTTC. The rearrangement uses TRBV6-1 and TRBJ2-7, with TRBD1 matching 7 bases. CDR1 is MNHNS and CDR2 is SASEGT in the germline V gene. V was clipped by 9 bases and J by 3 bases; unmatched bases: 8. The CDR3 loop spans 13 amino acids.

The chain employs TRBV5-5 and TRBJ1-1; 8 nucleotides match TRBD1. The CDR3 spans 19 residues. Germline V gives CDR1 SGHKS, CDR2 YYEKEE (reference sequence). The ends lost 2 bases at V and 0 bases at J; junction bases unmatched: 15. The CDR3 is CASSLTPGGELFMNTEAFF. The CDR3 DNA sequence: TGTGCCAGCAGCTTAACCCCAGGGGGCGAGCTGTTCATGAACACTGAAGCTTTCTTT.

The chain is built from TRBV6-1 and TRBJ1-5, with 8 bases fitting TRBD1. Germline trimming cut 3 bases from V and 5 bases from J; bases unmatched to any gene: 6. Germline V lookup: CDR1 MNHNS, CDR2 SASEGT. This CDR3 has 15 residues. The CDR3 sequence: CASSESGTGDQPQHF. CDR3 coding DNA: TGTGCCAGCAGTGAGTCCGGGACAGGAGATCAGCCCCAGCATTTT.

This clone occurred a few times. The chain joins TRBV4-1 to TRBJ2-7, with 8 bases aligning to TRBD2. This CDR3 is built from 16 residues. Germline trimming cut 1 base from V and 6 bases from J; bases unmatched to any gene: 11. CDR1 is MGHRA and CDR2 is YSYEKL in the germline V gene. The CDR3 is CASSQGWVAGSGEQYF. CDR3 DNA: TGCGCCAGCAGCCAAGGCTGGGTAGCGGGGTCGGGCGAGCAGTACTTC.

V and J are TRBV27 and TRBJ2-6; D remains unclear. Between the trimmed V and J ends, which lost 8 bases and 0 bases, there was a span of 14 bases. CDR3 size: 16 residues. Germline assignment: CDR1 MNHEY and CDR2 SMNVEV (reference sequence). The CDR3 loop reads CASRVATPSGANVLTF. CDR3 in DNA: TGTGCCAGCCGCGTGGCGACACCCTCTGGGGCCAACGTCCTGACTTTC.

The chain is built from TRBV6-5 and TRBJ1-1; possibly TRBD1 for D (5 bases). The CDR3 spans 13 residues. Germline CDR1 reads MNHEY; CDR2 reads SVGAGI. The V and J ends lost 10 bases and 5 bases respectively, with 17 bases between them. CDR3 sequence (DNA): TGTGCCACCCACCCTCTCCGGGGGACTGAAGCTTTCTTT. Amino acids: CATHPLRGTEAFF.

This rearrangement joins TRBV7-9 to TRBJ1-1; D is uncertain. Germline-derived CDR1 and CDR2 are SEHNR and FQNEAQ (reference sequence). Trimming took 4 bases from V and 5 from J, leaving 11 bases between them. The CDR3 is 13 residues long. The CDR3 coding sequence is TGTGCCAGCAGCTCGGGATTGGGGACTGAAGCTTTCTTT. It codes for CASSSGLGTEAFF.

This clone was observed a handful of times. The rearrangement uses TRBV19 and TRBJ2-1; D is perhaps TRBD2 (7 bases). V dropped 6 bases and J dropped 4 bases, with 13 bases sitting between them. The CDR3 consists of 14 residues. CDR1 LNHDA and CDR2 SQIVND come from the germline V gene (reference sequence). CDR3 sequence (DNA): TGTGCCAGTAGGCCACAGGGAGGGTACAATGAGCAGTTCTTC. This sequence encodes CASRPQGGYNEQFF.

The chain has TRBV5-1 and TRBJ2-2; the match to TRBD2 covers 8 bases. The CDR3 totals 15 residues. The ends lost 4 bases at V and 2 bases at J; junction bases unmatched: 4. Germline assignment: CDR1 SGHRS and CDR2 YFSETQ. CDR3 coding DNA: TGCGCCAGCAGCCCGCGGGGGGATAACACCGGGGAGCTGTTTTTT. It specifies CASSPRGDNTGELFF.

On this clone: The identical CDR3 is also encoded by other nucleotide sequences in the sample. The chain links TRBV5-1 to TRBJ1-5, with TRBD1 matching over 8 bases. The CDR3 length is 14 residues. CDR1 is SGHRS, CDR2 YFSETQ, per germline. J lost 6 bases, V lost 3 bases, and 5 bases had no gene match. The CDR3 DNA is TGCGCCAGCAGCTCTGGAACAGGGGGTCAGCCCCAGCATTTT. It encodes CASSSGTGGQPQHF. Full variable domain (outside the CDR3, taken from reference TRBV5-1 and TRBJ1-5): KAGVTQTPRYLIKTRGQQVTLSCSPISGHRSVSWYQQTPGQGLQFLFEYFSETQRNKGNFPGRFSGRQFSNSRSEMNVSTLELGDSALYLCASSSGTGGQPQHFGDGTRLSIL.

The chain recombines TRBV6-5 with TRBJ1-2; D possibly corresponds to TRBD1 (5 bases). Looked up from germline, CDR1 is MNHEY and CDR2 is SVGAGI. Deletions cut 2 bases from V and 8 bases from J, with 9 bases between. The CDR3 spans 12 residues. The CDR3 region is CASSYTGSGYTF. The CDR3 DNA reads TGTGCCAGCAGTTACACAGGCTCCGGCTACACCTTC.

CDR3 in amino acids: CASSESVGGGGHNEQFF. The CDR3, as DNA: TGTGCCAGCAGTGAATCTGTGGGCGGGGGGGGTCACAATGAGCAGTTCTTC. The V call is TRBV6-1, the J call TRBJ2-1, with TRBD2 identical over 9 bases. The CDR3 sequence is 17 residues long. V lost 2 bases and J lost 5; bases outside the gene matches: 10. CDR1 is MNHNS and CDR2 is SASEGT in the germline V gene.

The chain combines TRBV13 with TRBJ1-6, with a possible D match to TRBD1 (5 bases). Germline-derived CDR1 and CDR2 are PRHDT and FYEKMQ (reference sequence). This CDR3 spans 15 amino acids. Trimming left V 2 bases short and J 8 bases short, with 13 bases between. The CDR3 nucleotides are TGTGCCAGCAGCTTAACAGGTTACGTTGATTCACCCCTCCACTTT. It yields the protein CASSLTGYVDSPLHF.

The chain couples TRBV5-4 to TRBJ2-3; no clear D. V lost 0 bases, J lost 0 bases, and 17 bases lay in between. The germline V gene encodes CDR1 SGHNT and CDR2 YYREEE (reference sequence). The CDR3 length is 18 residues. CDR3 in amino acids: CASSLAFESGLSTDTQYF. CDR3 nucleotide sequence: TGTGCCAGCAGCTTGGCGTTTGAGTCGGGTTTAAGCACAGATACGCAGTATTTT.

The chain combines TRBV27 with TRBJ1-1; D ambiguous. Trimming stripped 0 bases from V and 0 bases from J, with 14 bases between. From germline, CDR1 is MNHEY and CDR2 SMNVEV (reference sequence). CDR3 size: 17 residues. The DNA of the CDR3 is TGTGCCAGCAGTTTATCGGGTTTCGGGTTAATGAACACTGAAGCTTTCTTT. Translation: CASSLSGFGLMNTEAFF.

The CDR3 here is CASSLGTVANTGELFF. In DNA, the CDR3 is TGTGCCAGCAGCCTGGGGACAGTTGCGAACACCGGGGAGCTGTTTTTT. V is TRBV5-5 and J is TRBJ2-2; 7 bases are a match to TRBD1. Germline V lookup: CDR1 SGHKS, CDR2 YYEKEE (reference sequence). The CDR3 has 16 residues. Trimming at V came to 4 bases and at J to 0 bases, leaving 6 bases not matched to a gene.

The chain employs TRBV2 and TRBJ2-5; 8 bases map to TRBD2. Germline V gene lookup returns CDR1 SNHLY and CDR2 FYNNEI. V gave up 3 bases and J gave up 5 bases; unmatched junction bases: 8. The CDR3 has 15 residues. DNA for the CDR3: TGTGCCAGCAGTGACCCAGCGGGGGAAAGGGAGACCCAGTACTTC. This sequence encodes CASSDPAGERETQYF.

This chain's CDR3 is CASSPLGGFHEQYF. Here the CDR3 DNA reads TGTGCCAGCAGCCCTTTGGGAGGGTTCCACGAGCAGTACTTC. This chain links TRBV14 with TRBJ2-7, with 7 positions matching TRBD2. The CDR3 runs to 14 residues. Losses at the gene ends were 4 bases for V and 5 bases for J; bases not matched to a gene: 8. The germline V gene encodes CDR1 SGHDN and CDR2 FVKESK.

This chain connects TRBV10-3 to TRBJ1-1; a weak D match, TRBD1 (5 bases). CDR3 length equals 16 residues. The germline gives CDR1 ENHRY, CDR2 SYGVKD. The V and J ends lost 0 bases and 8 bases respectively, with 19 bases between them. CDR3 region: CAISESAGTVTGEAFF. CDR3 DNA: TGTGCCATCAGTGAGTCGGCGGGGACCGTAACAGGAGAAGCTTTCTTT.

J is TRBJ2-7 and V is TRBV5-1, with TRBD1 matching 10 bases. Germline values: CDR1 SGHRS, CDR2 YFSETQ. The CDR3 consists of 14 residues. With V trimmed by 5 bases and J by 4 bases, 6 bases remained unmatched. CDR3 loop: CASRYGQGEYEQYF. The CDR3 DNA reads as TGCGCCAGCAGATACGGACAGGGGGAGTACGAGCAGTACTTC. The full variable domain, its missing parts supplied by reference TRBV5-1 and TRBJ2-7, is KAGVTQTPRYLIKTRGQQVTLSCSPISGHRSVSWYQQTPGQGLQFLFEYFSETQRNKGNFPGRFSGRQFSNSRSEMNVSTLELGDSALYLCASRYGQGEYEQYFGPGTRLTVT.

V is TRBV10-3 and J is TRBJ2-7; D call uncertain. CDR1 is ENHRY, CDR2 SYGVKD, per germline. Trimming removed 3 bases at V and 5 bases at J, with 11 bases between. CDR3 length equals 13 residues. The CDR3 nucleotides are TGTGCCATCAGTGATTACCTAGAAAACGAGCAGTACTTC. Protein: CAISDYLENEQYF.

The chain employs TRBV6-1 and TRBJ2-2; D unresolved. Germline V gene sequence: CDR1 MNHNS, CDR2 SASEGT. The CDR3 spans 14 residues. Between the trimmed V and J ends, which lost 7 bases and 6 bases, there was a span of 15 bases. The CDR3 DNA reads as TGTGCCAGCATCCAAACAGCTTCCCCCGGGGAGCTGTTTTTT. It specifies CASIQTASPGELFF.